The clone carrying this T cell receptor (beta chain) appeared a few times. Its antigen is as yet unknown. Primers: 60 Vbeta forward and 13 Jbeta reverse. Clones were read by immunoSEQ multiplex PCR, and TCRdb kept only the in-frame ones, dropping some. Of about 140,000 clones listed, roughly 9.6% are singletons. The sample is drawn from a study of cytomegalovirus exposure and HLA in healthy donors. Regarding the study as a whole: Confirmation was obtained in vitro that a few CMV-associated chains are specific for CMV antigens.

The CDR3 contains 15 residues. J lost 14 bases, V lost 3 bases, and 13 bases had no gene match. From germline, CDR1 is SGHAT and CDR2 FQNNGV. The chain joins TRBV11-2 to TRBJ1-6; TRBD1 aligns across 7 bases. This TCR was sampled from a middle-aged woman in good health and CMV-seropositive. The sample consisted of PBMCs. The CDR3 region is CASSFYRDKGASLHF. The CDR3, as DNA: TGTGCCAGCAGCTTTTACCGTGATAAGGGGGCATCCCTCCACTTT.